This TCR beta chain was retrieved from a study of blood T cell repertoires in COVID-19. Details on this clone: Other DNA sequences in the sample encode the same CDR3.

The ends were cut back, 4 bases at V and 3 bases at J, with 11 bases in the middle. This CDR3 contains 13 residues. CDR1 and CDR2 from the germline V gene are SGHNT and YYREEE (reference sequence). Assay used: immunoSEQ multiplex PCR; TCRdb lists only in-frame clones, some missing. The repertoire holds about 250,000 clones, with about four fifths as singletons. The rearrangement links TRBV5-4 to TRBJ2-7; a weak D match, TRBD1 (6 bases). The sample consisted of PBMCs or T cells enriched from blood (not recorded which). This TCR was sampled from a man aged 45-65 years who had recovered from COVID-19. This CDR3 reads CASSLDRNYEQYF. The CDR3 DNA sequence: TGTGCCAGCAGCCTTGACAGGAACTACGAGCAGTACTTC.